This passage covers 2 T cell receptor beta chains from one sample sequenced in a study of technical replicates of blood from several donors (dated by TCRdb to about 2017). Library preparation was by the immunoSEQ multiplex PCR assay. This is the immuneACCESS table as TCRdb keeps it, with only in-frame sequences that have V and J called. A part of the clones is gone; compared with another copy, unresolved V genes explain less than half, and the rest is unexplained. Within this sample are more than 11,000 clones, with over 80% of them counted one time only. Together, the top ten hold approximately 10% of the sample. The source material was PBMCs. The receptors were sampled from a human donor in good health.

The chain uses TRBV7-6 and TRBJ2-7; 7 bases map to TRBD1. The trim removed 1 base at V and 2 bases at J, leaving 5 bases unmatched. From germline, CDR1 is SGHVS and CDR2 FNYEAQ. This CDR3 region has 15 residues. The CDR3 DNA is TGTGCCAGCAGCTTAGGGCAGGGGGTTACCTACGAGCAGTACTTC. As protein: CASSLGQGVTYEQYF. The full variable domain, rest sourced from reference TRBV7-6 and TRBJ2-7, is GAGVSQSPRYKVTKRGQDVALRCDPISGHVSLYWYRQALGQGPEFLTYFNYEAQQDKSGLPNDRFSAERPEGSISTLTIQRTEQRDSAMYRCASSLGQGVTYEQYFGPGTRLTVT.

This clone was seen only once. The J gene is TRBJ2-2, the V gene TRBV7-3; no definite D call. Germline CDR1 SGHTA, CDR2 FQGTGA. The V gene lost 5 bases and the J gene lost 4 bases, with 8 bases spanning the gap. The CDR3 extends over 13 amino acids. The CDR3 loop is CASSPRSTGELFF. The CDR3 region has the DNA TGTGCCAGCAGCCCACGCAGCACCGGGGAGCTGTTTTTT.